Sequencing of this T cell receptor beta chain was carried out in a study of cytomegalovirus exposure and HLA in healthy donors. Study-level background: As an earlier analysis found, 150 million to 200 million T cells yielded about 120 million unique TCR beta sequences. General study findings and limits: Being productive about 90% or about 30% of the time was typical of most TCR beta V segments in an earlier analysis.

In regard to this clone: Its antigen is still unknown.

60 Vbeta and 13 Jbeta primers were used in PCR. Generated by immunoSEQ multiplex PCR, the TCRdb table keeps only in-frame clones and is missing some. The sample includes 120,000 or so clones, about four fifths seen only once; the top ten take 1.5%. Trimming pared 4 bases from V and 7 bases from J, leaving 17 bases between. CDR3 length: 15 residues. Germline V lookup: CDR1 MNHEY, CDR2 SVGAGI. The source of this sequence is a woman between 18 and 29 years old in good health and CMV-seronegative. V is TRBV6-5 and J is TRBJ2-1, with D maybe TRBD2 (6 bases). Input material: PBMCs. CDR3 sequence reads: CASSWMGRSSNEQFF. The CDR3 DNA follows: TGTGCCAGCAGTTGGATGGGGAGGTCAAGTAATGAGCAGTTCTTC.